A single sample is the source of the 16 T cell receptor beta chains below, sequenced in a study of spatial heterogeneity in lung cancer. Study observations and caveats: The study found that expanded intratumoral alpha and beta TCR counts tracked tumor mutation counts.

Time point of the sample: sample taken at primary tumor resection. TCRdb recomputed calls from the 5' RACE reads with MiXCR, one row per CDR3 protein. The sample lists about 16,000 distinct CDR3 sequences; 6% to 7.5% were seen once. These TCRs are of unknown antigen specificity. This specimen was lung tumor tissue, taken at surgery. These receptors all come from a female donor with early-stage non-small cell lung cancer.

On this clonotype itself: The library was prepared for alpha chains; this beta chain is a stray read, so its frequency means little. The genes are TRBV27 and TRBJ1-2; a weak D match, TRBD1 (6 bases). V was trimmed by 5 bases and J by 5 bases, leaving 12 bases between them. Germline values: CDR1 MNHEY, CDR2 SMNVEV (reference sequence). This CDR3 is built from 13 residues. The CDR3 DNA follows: TGTGCCAGCAGTCCCGGACAGCTTTATGGCTACACCTTC. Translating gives CASSPGQLYGYTF.

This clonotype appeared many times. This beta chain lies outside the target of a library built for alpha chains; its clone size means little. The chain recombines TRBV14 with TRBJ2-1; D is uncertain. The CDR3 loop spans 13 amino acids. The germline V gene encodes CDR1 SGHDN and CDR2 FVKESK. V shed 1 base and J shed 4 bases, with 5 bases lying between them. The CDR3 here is CASSQALYNEQFF. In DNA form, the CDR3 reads TGTGCCAGCAGCCAAGCTCTTTACAATGAGCAGTTCTTC. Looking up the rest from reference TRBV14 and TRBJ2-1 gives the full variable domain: EAGVTQFPSHSVIEKGQTVTLRCDPISGHDNLYWYRRVMGKEIKFLLHFVKESKQDESGMPNNRFLAERTGGTYSTLKVQPAELEDSGVYFCASSQALYNEQFFGPGTRLTVL.

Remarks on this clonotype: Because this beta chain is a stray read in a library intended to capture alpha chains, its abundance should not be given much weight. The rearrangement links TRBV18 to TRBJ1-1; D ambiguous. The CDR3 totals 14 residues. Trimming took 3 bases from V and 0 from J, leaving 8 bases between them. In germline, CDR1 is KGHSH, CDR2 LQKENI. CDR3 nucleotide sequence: TGTGCCAGCTCACCGTTACAGATGAACACTGAAGCTTTCTTT. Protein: CASSPLQMNTEAFF.

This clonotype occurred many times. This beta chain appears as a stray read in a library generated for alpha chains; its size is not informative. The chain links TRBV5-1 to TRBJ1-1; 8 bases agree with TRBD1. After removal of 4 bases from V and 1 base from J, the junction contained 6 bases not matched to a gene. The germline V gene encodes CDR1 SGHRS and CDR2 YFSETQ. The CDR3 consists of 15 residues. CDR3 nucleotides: TGCGCCAGCAGCACCGGACAGGGCACGAACACTGAAGCTTTCTTT. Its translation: CASSTGQGTNTEAFF. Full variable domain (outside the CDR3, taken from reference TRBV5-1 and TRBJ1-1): KAGVTQTPRYLIKTRGQQVTLSCSPISGHRSVSWYQQTPGQGLQFLFEYFSETQRNKGNFPGRFSGRQFSNSRSEMNVSTLELGDSALYLCASSTGQGTNTEAFFGQGTRLTVV.

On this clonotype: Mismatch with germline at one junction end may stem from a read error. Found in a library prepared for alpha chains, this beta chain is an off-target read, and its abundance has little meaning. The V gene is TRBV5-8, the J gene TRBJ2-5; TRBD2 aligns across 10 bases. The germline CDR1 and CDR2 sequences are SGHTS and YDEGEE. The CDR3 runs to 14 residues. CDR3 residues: CASSLGTRTSGDIF. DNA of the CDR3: TGTGCCAGCAGCTTGGGGACACGGACTAGCGGTGACATCTTC.

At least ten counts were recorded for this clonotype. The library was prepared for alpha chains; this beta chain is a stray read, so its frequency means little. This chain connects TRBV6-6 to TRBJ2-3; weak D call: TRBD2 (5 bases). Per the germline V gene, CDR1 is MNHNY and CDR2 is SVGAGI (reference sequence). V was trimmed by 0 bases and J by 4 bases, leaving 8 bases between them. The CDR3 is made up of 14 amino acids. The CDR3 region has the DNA TGTGCCAGCAGTTACTCGACCGGGGCAGATACGCAGTATTTT. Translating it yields CASSYSTGADTQYF.

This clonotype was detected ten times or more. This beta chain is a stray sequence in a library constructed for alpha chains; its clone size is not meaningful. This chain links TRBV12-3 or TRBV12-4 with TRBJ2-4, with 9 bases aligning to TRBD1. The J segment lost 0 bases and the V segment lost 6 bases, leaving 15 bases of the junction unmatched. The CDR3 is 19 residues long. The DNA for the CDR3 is TGTGCCAGCAGCCGGGGCGGACAGGGGTCCAAACTAGCCAAAAACATTCAGTACTTC. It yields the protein CASSRGGQGSKLAKNIQYF.

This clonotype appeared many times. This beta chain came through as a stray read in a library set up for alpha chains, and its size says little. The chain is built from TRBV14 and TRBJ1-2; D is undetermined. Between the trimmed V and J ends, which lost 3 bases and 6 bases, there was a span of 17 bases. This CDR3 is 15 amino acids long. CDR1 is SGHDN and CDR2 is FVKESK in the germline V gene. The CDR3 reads CASSHNAGRSNGYTF. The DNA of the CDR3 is TGTGCCAGCAGCCACAACGCGGGGAGGAGTAATGGCTACACCTTC.

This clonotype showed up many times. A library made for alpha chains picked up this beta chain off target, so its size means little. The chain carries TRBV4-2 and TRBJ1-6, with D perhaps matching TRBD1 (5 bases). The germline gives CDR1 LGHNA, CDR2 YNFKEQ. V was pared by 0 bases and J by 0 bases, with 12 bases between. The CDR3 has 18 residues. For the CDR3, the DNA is TGTGCCAGCAGCCAAGAGACCACGGGGGGCTCCTATAATTCACCCCTCCACTTT. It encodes CASSQETTGGSYNSPLHF.

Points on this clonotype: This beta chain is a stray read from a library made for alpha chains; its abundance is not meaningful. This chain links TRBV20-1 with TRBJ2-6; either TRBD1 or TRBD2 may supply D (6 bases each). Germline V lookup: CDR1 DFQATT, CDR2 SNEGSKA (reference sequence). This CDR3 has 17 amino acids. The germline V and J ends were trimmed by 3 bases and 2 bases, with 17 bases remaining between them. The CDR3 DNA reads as TGCAGTGCTAGCCCAACAAGGGGGGTACCTGGGGCCAACGTCCTGACTTTC. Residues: CSASPTRGVPGANVLTF.

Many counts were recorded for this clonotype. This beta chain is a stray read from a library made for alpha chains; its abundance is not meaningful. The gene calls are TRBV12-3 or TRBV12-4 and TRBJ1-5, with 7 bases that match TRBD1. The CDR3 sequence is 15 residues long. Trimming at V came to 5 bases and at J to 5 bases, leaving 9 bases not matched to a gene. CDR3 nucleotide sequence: TGTGCCAGCAGTCCCCCGGTTGACAGGGATCAGCCCCAGCATTTT. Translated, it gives CASSPPVDRDQPQHF.

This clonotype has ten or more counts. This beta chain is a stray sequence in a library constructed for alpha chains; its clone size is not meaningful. In nucleotides, the CDR3 is TGCGCCAGCAGCCAAGAAACGAACACCGGGGAGCTGTTTTTT. This sequence encodes CASSQETNTGELFF. V gene TRBV4-1 combines with J gene TRBJ2-2; D not resolved. CDR3 length: 14 amino acids. The ends were cut back, 0 bases at V and 0 bases at J, with 2 bases in the middle. Germline V CDR1 and CDR2: MGHRA, YSYEKL.

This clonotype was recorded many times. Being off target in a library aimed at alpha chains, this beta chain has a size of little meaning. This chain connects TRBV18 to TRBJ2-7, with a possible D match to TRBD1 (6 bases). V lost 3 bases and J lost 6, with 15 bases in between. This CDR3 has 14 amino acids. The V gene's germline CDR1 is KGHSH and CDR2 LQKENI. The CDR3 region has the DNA TGTGCCAGCTCACCCGGACAGTCCGGGGTCGAGCAGTACTTC. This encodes CASSPGQSGVEQYF. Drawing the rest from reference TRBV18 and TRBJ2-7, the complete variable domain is NAGVMQNPRHLVRRRGQEARLRCSPMKGHSHVYWYRQLPEEGLKFMVYLQKENIIDESGMPKERFSAEFPKEGPSILRIQQVVRGDSAAYFCASSPGQSGVEQYFGPGTRLTVT.

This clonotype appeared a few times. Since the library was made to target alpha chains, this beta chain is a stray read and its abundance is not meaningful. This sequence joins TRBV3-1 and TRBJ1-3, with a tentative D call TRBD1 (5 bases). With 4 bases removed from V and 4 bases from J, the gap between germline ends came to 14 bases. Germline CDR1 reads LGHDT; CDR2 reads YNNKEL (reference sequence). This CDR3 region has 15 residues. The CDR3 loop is CASSPPGVSGNTIYF. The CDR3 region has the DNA TGTGCCAGCAGCCCTCCGGGGGTCTCCGGAAACACCATATATTTT.

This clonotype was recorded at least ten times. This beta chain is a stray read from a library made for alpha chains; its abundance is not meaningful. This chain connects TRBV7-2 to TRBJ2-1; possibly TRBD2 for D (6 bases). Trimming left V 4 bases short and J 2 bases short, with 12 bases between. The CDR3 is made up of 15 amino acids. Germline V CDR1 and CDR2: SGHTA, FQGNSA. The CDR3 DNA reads TGTGCCAGCAGCTCGGACGGACTACCCTACAATGAGCAGTTCTTC. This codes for CASSSDGLPYNEQFF.

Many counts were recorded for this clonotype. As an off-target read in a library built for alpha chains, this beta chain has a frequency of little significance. CDR3 sequence (DNA): TGTGCCAGCAGCCAAACGGTCGGTTGGGCGAACACCGGGGAGCTGTTTTTT. Protein product: CASSQTVGWANTGELFF. The V and J genes are TRBV3-1 and TRBJ2-2; D unresolved. V was shortened by 2 bases and J by 0 bases, with 13 bases between the two germline ends. This CDR3 region has 17 residues. Germline CDR1 and CDR2: LGHDT and YNNKEL (reference sequence).